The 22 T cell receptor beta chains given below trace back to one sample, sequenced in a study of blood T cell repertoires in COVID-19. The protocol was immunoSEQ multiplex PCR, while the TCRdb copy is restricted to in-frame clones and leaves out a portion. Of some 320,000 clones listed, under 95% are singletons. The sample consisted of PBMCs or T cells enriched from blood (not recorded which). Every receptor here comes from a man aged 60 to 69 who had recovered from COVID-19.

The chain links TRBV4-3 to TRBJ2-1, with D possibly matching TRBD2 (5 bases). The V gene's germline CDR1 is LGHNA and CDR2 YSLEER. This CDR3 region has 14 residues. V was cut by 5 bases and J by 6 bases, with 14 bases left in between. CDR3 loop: CASSSGVRTNEQFF. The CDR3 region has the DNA TGCGCCAGCAGCTCCGGGGTACGCACCAATGAGCAGTTCTTC.

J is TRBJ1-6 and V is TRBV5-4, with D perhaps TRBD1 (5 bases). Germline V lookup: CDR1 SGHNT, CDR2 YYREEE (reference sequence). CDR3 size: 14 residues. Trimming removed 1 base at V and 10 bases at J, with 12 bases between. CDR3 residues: CASSLMGGRSPLHF. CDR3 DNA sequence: TGTGCCAGCAGCTTGATGGGGGGACGGTCACCCCTCCACTTT.

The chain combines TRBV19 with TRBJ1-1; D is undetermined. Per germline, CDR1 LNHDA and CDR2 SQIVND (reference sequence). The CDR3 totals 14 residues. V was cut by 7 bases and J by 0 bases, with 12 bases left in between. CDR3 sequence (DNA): TGTGCCAGTACTGGGCGGGGAGTGAACACTGAAGCTTTCTTT. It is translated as CASTGRGVNTEAFF.

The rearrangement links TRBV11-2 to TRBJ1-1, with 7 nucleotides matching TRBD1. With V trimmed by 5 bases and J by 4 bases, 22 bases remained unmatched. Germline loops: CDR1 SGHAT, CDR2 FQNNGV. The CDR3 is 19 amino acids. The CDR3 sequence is CASSPQPAWDRPMSTEAFF. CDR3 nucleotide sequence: TGTGCCAGCAGCCCCCAACCCGCCTGGGACAGACCCATGAGCACTGAAGCTTTCTTT.

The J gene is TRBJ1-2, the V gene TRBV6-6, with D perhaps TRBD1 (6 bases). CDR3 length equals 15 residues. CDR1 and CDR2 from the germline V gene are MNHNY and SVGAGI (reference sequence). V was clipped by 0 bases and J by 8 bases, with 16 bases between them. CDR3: CASSYSRQENGGYTF. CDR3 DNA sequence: TGTGCCAGCAGTTACTCGAGACAGGAGAATGGAGGCTACACCTTC.

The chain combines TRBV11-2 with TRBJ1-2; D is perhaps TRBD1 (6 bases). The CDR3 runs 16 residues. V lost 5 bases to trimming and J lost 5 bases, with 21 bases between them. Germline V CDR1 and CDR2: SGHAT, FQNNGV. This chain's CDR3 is CASSLKGDVSPYGYTF. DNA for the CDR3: TGTGCCAGCAGCCTGAAGGGGGACGTAAGCCCGTATGGCTACACCTTC.

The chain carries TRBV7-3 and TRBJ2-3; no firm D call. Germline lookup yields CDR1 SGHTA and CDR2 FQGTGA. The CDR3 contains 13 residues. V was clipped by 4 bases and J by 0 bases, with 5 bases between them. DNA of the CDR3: TGTGCCAGCAGCTGGGCCAGCACAGATACGCAGTATTTT. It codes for CASSWASTDTQYF. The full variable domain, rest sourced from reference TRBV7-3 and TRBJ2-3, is GAGVSQTPSNKVTEKGKYVELRCDPISGHTALYWYRQSLGQGPEFLIYFQGTGAADDSGLPNDRFFAVRPEGSVSTLKIQRTERGDSAVYLCASSWASTDTQYFGPGTRLTVL.

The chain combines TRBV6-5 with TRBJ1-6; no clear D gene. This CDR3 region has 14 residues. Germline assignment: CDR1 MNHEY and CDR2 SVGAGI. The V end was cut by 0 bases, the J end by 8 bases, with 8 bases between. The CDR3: CASSYSQRDSPLHF. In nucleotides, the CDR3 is TGTGCCAGCAGTTACTCCCAACGGGATTCACCCCTCCACTTT.

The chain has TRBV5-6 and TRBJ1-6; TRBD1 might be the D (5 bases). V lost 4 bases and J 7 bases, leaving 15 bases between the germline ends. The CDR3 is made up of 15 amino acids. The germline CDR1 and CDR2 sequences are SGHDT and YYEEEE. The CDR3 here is CASSPSRGLNSPLHF. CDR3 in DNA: TGTGCCAGCAGCCCCTCAAGGGGACTCAATTCACCCCTCCACTTT. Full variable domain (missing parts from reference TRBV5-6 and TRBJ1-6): DAGVTQSPTHLIKTRGQQVTLRCSPKSGHDTVSWYQQALGQGPQFIFQYYEEEERQRGNFPDRFSGHQFPNYSSELNVNALLLGDSALYLCASSPSRGLNSPLHFGNGTRLTVT.

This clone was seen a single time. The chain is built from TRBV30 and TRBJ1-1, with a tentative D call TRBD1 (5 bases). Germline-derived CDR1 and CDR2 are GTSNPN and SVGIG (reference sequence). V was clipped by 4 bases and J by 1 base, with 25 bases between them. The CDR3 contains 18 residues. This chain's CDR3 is CAWISRRQGQGKNTEAFF. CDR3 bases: TGTGCCTGGATTTCGCGAAGGCAGGGCCAAGGGAAGAACACTGAAGCTTTCTTT. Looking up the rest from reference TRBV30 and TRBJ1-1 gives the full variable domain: SQTIHQWPATLVQPVGSPLSLECTVEGTSNPNLYWYRQAAGRGLQLLFYSVGIGQISSEVPQNLSASRPQDRQFILSSKKLLLSDSGFYLCAWISRRQGQGKNTEAFFGQGTRLTVV.

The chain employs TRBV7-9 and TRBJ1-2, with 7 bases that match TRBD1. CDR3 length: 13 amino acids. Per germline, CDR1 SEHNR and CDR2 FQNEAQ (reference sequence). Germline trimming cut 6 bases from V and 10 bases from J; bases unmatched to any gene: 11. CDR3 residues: CASSIQGVGAYTF. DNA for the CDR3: TGTGCCAGCAGTATCCAGGGGGTGGGAGCCTACACCTTC. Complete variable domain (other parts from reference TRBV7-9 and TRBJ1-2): DTGVSQNPRHKITKRGQNVTFRCDPISEHNRLYWYRQTLGQGPEFLTYFQNEAQLEKSRLLSDRFSAERPKGSFSTLEIQRTEQGDSAMYLCASSIQGVGAYTFGSGTRLTVV.

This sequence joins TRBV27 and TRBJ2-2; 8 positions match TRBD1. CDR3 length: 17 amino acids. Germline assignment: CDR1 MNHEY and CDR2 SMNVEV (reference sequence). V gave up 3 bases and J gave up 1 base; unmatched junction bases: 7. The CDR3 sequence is CASSFLTTGVNTGELFF. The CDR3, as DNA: TGTGCCAGCAGTTTCCTTACGACAGGGGTGAACACCGGGGAGCTGTTTTTT.

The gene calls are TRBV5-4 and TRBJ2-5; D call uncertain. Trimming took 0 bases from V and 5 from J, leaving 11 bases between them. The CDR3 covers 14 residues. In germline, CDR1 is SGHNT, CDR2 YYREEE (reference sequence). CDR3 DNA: TGTGCCAGCAGCTTGGGGGCCTTGGTCGAGACCCAGTACTTC. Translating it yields CASSLGALVETQYF. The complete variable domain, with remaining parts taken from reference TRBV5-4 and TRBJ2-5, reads ETGVTQSPTHLIKTRGQQVTLRCSSQSGHNTVSWYQQALGQGPQFIFQYYREEENGRGNFPPRFSGLQFPNYSSELNVNALELDDSALYLCASSLGALVETQYFGPGTRLLVL.

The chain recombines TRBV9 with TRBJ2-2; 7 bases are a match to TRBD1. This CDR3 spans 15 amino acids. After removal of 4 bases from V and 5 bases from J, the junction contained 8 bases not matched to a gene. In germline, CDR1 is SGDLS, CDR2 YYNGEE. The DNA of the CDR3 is TGTGCCAGCAGCCCTCAGGGGGTGCGGACCGGGGAGCTGTTTTTT. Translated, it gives CASSPQGVRTGELFF.

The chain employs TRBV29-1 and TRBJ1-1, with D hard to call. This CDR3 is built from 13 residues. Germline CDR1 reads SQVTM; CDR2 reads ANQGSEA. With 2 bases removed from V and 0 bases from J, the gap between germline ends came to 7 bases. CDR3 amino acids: CSVESPLNTEAFF. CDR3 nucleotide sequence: TGCAGCGTTGAAAGCCCATTGAACACTGAAGCTTTCTTT.

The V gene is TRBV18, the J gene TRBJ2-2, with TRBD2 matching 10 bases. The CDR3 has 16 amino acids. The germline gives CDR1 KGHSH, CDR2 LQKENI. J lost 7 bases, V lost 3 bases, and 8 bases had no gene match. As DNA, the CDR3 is TGTGCCAGCTCACCCGGGCTAGCGGGAGCCAGCGGGGAGCTGTTTTTT. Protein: CASSPGLAGASGELFF.

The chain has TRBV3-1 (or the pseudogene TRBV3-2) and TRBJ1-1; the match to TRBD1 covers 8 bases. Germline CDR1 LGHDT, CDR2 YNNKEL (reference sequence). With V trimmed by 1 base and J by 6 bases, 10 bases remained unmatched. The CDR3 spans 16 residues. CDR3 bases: TGTGCCAGCAGCCAAGGGGGTAGCAGGGGGCTCGCTGAAGCTTTCTTT. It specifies CASSQGGSRGLAEAFF.

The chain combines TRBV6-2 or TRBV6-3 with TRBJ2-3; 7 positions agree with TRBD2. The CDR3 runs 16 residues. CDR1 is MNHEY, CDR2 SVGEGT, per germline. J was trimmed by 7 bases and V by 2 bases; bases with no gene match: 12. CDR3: CASSYPPVRGRNTQYF. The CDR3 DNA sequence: TGTGCCAGCAGTTACCCCCCGGTGCGGGGGAGGAATACGCAGTATTTT.

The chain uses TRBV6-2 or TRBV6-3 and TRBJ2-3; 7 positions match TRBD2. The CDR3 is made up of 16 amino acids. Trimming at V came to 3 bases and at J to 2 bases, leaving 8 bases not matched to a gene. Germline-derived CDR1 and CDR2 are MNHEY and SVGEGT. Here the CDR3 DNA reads TGTGCCAGCAGTTATTTAGGCGGGGGAGTCACAGATACGCAGTATTTT. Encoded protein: CASSYLGGGVTDTQYF.

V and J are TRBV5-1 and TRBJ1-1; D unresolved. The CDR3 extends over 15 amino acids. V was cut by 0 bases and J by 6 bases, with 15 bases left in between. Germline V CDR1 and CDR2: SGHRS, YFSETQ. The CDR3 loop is CASSLDWRAGAEAFF. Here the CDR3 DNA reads TGCGCCAGCAGCTTGGATTGGCGGGCGGGCGCTGAAGCTTTCTTT.

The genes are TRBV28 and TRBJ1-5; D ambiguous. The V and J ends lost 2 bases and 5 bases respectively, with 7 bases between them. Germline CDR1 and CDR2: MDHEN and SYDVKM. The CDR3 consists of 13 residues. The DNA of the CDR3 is TGTGCCAGCAGTTTAGCATCGGATCAGCCCCAGCATTTT. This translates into CASSLASDQPQHF.

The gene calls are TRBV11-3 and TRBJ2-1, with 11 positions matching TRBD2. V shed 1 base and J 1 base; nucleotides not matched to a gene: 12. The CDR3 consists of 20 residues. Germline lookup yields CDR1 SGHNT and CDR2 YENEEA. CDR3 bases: TGTGCCAGCAGCTTAGGCCTAGTACTAGCGGGAGTTATATCCTACAATGAGCAGTTCTTC. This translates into CASSLGLVLAGVISYNEQFF.